This T cell receptor (beta chain) was found in a study of shared clonotypes between healthy human individuals. Germline CDR1 reads SGHTA; CDR2 reads FQGTGA. Trimming cost V 3 bases and J 8 bases; bases outside gene matches: 4. The CDR3 length is 14 residues. This clone was counted a single time. Some clones are missing from TCRdb's copy, which holds only in-frame ones; the method was immunoSEQ multiplex PCR. Of 950,000 to 1,200,000 clones in the sample, roughly 80% were seen once. The donor cohort consisted entirely of Caucasian adults residing in Nashville, Tennessee. The receptor comes from a man aged 18 to 30 in good health. Some clones in this sample may be carry-over from other donors' samples. What was sequenced was memory CD4+ T cells from PBMCs. Subset meaning: CD45RA-negative fraction. The V and J genes are TRBV7-3 and TRBJ2-1, with 10 bases identical to TRBD1. CDR3 amino acids: CASSFGQGEYEQFF. The DNA of the CDR3 is TGTGCCAGCAGCTTTGGACAGGGGGAATATGAGCAGTTCTTC.